The 29 T cell receptor beta chains reported below all come from one sample, sequenced in a study of chemoradiotherapy in HPV16-positive cancers. Assay used: immunoSEQ multiplex PCR; TCRdb lists only in-frame clones, some missing. Among 20,000 to 30,000 clones listed, roughly 92% were seen once. The source material was blood, sampled from a patient who underwent chemoradiotherapy. The receptor set was obtained from a human donor with HPV-associated anogenital cancer.

The rearrangement joins TRBV2 to TRBJ2-7; no clear D. The germline V gene encodes CDR1 SNHLY and CDR2 FYNNEI. The CDR3 consists of 11 residues. Trimming shortened V by 8 bases and J by 3 bases, and 8 bases separated the two germline ends. CDR3 amino acids: CASLEYYEQYF. CDR3 nucleotides: TGTGCCAGCCTCGAATACTACGAGCAGTACTTC.

In its sample, this clone ranks as medium-sized. The chain combines TRBV19 with TRBJ2-1; D remains unclear. The germline V gene encodes CDR1 LNHDA and CDR2 SQIVND (reference sequence). V dropped 5 bases and J dropped 3 bases, with 8 bases sitting between them. CDR3 length equals 13 residues. Here the CDR3 reads CASSDGGYNEQFF. The CDR3 DNA reads TGTGCCAGTAGTGACGGTGGCTACAATGAGCAGTTCTTC. Based on the CDR3 plus reference TRBV19 and TRBJ2-1, the full variable domain is DGGITQSPKYLFRKEGQNVTLSCEQNLNHDAMYWYRQDPGQGLRLIYYSQIVNDFQKGDIAEGYSVSREKKESFPLTVTSAQKNPTAFYLCASSDGGYNEQFFGPGTRLTVL.

The chain combines TRBV18 with TRBJ2-7, with D perhaps given as TRBD1 or TRBD2 (6 bases each). CDR1 is KGHSH, CDR2 LQKENI, per germline. This CDR3 contains 13 residues. The V gene lost 5 bases and the J gene lost 5 bases, with 13 bases spanning the gap. CDR3: CASSAGTGNEQYF. CDR3 nucleotide sequence: TGTGCCAGCTCAGCGGGAACAGGGAACGAGCAGTACTTC.

CDR3 coding DNA: TGCGCCAGCAGCTATGGACTAGCGGGAGGGCCACCGGAGACCCAGTACTTC. Protein product: CASSYGLAGGPPETQYF. The V call is TRBV5-1, the J call TRBJ2-5, with 15 bases lining up with TRBD2. In germline, CDR1 is SGHRS, CDR2 YFSETQ. The CDR3 is made up of 17 amino acids. V lost 3 bases and J lost 5; bases outside the gene matches: 8.

DNA for the CDR3: TGTGCCAGCAGCCAAGCGGGACAGGCTCTTTTTTACGAGCAGTACTTC. It yields the protein CASSQAGQALFYEQYF. The rearrangement joins TRBV4-2 to TRBJ2-7; the match to TRBD1 covers 8 bases. The J segment lost 4 bases and the V segment lost 1 base, leaving 9 bases of the junction unmatched. CDR1 and CDR2 (germline): LGHNA, YNFKEQ. This CDR3 contains 16 residues.

The V call is TRBV11-2, the J call TRBJ2-3; a weak D match, TRBD1 (6 bases). CDR3 length: 15 amino acids. Trimming removed 0 bases from V and 0 bases from J, with 7 bases in between. The germline gives CDR1 SGHAT, CDR2 FQNNGV. CDR3 region: CASSLDQGSTDTQYF. The DNA for the CDR3 is TGTGCCAGCAGCTTAGATCAGGGGAGCACAGATACGCAGTATTTT.

The gene calls are TRBV4-1 and TRBJ2-1; 8 bases align to TRBD2. The CDR3 consists of 17 residues. CDR1 and CDR2 from the germline V gene are MGHRA and YSYEKL. V was clipped by 0 bases and J by 4 bases; unmatched bases: 8. The CDR3 nucleotides read TGCGCCAGCAGCCAAGATAAGGCGGGGGGTGCGTACAATGAGCAGTTCTTC. As protein: CASSQDKAGGAYNEQFF.

V is TRBV13 and J is TRBJ2-4; 10 nucleotides line up with TRBD2. With 5 bases clipped from V and 8 bases from J, the junction kept 6 bases outside the gene matches. The CDR3 length is 14 residues. In germline, CDR1 is PRHDT, CDR2 FYEKMQ (reference sequence). DNA of the CDR3: TGTGCCAGCAGCCCGGGACTAGCGAAAGACATTCAGTACTTC. Translation gives CASSPGLAKDIQYF. Filled out from reference TRBV13 and TRBJ2-4, the complete variable domain reads AAGVIQSPRHLIKEKRETATLKCYPIPRHDTVYWYQQGPGQDPQFLISFYEKMQSDKGSIPDRFSAQQFSDYHSELNMSSLELGDSALYFCASSPGLAKDIQYFGAGTRLSVL.

This clone was counted a few times. This chain connects TRBV16 to TRBJ1-2; no clear D. The CDR3 loop spans 14 amino acids. V gave up 2 bases and J gave up 5 bases, with 12 bases separating them. Germline loops: CDR1 KGHSY, CDR2 FQNENV. The CDR3 DNA reads as TGTGCCAGCAGCCAAGGCAACAACAATTATGGCTACACCTTC. Amino acids: CASSQGNNNYGYTF.

This chain connects TRBV18 to TRBJ2-2; D remains unclear. Germline assignment: CDR1 KGHSH and CDR2 LQKENI. This CDR3 is built from 13 residues. Trimming stripped 0 bases from V and 6 bases from J, with 5 bases between. CDR3 residues: CASSPPVPGELFF. The DNA of the CDR3 is TGTGCCAGCTCACCACCGGTACCCGGGGAGCTGTTTTTT.

The rearrangement joins TRBV4-1 to TRBJ2-1; no definite D call. This CDR3 comprises 12 residues. Trimming removed 4 bases from V and 8 bases from J, with 9 bases in between. Germline CDR1 MGHRA, CDR2 YSYEKL. Here the CDR3 DNA reads TGCGCCAGCAGCCGCCCAGCATATGAGCAGTTCTTC. Its protein is CASSRPAYEQFF.

V is TRBV4-2 and J is TRBJ1-6; possible D gene TRBD1, 6 bases. V was clipped by 5 bases and J by 8 bases, with 16 bases between them. This CDR3 has 15 amino acids. In germline, CDR1 is LGHNA, CDR2 YNFKEQ. CDR3 sequence: CASSTPTGWHSPLHF. For the CDR3, the DNA is TGTGCCAGCAGCACCCCAACAGGGTGGCATTCACCCCTCCACTTT.

V is TRBV5-4 and J is TRBJ2-3; either TRBD1 or TRBD2 may supply D (6 bases each). In germline, CDR1 is SGHNT, CDR2 YYREEE (reference sequence). This CDR3 is built from 17 residues. The V and J ends lost 1 base and 0 bases respectively, with 15 bases between them. The CDR3 DNA sequence: TGTGCCAGCAGCTTGTTCTCGGGGGACACGAGCACAGATACGCAGTATTTT. Translated, it gives CASSLFSGDTSTDTQYF.

The chain is built from TRBV28 and TRBJ2-7; TRBD1 is a possible D gene (8 bases). The CDR3 has 14 amino acids. V lost 5 bases and J lost 3, with 14 bases in between. Germline V CDR1 and CDR2: MDHEN, SYDVKM. The CDR3 here is CASSGRDRYYEQYF. Here the CDR3 DNA reads TGTGCCAGCAGTGGGAGGGACAGGTACTACGAGCAGTACTTC.

V gene TRBV2 combines with J gene TRBJ2-2, with 7 bases identical to TRBD2. J lost 0 bases, V lost 5 bases, and 3 bases had no gene match. The CDR3 contains 15 residues. In germline, CDR1 is SNHLY, CDR2 FYNNEI. CDR3 in amino acids: CASSWGTTNTGELFF. The CDR3 coding sequence is TGTGCCAGCAGTTGGGGGACTACGAACACCGGGGAGCTGTTTTTT. Using reference TRBV2 and TRBJ2-2 for the parts outside the CDR3, the full variable domain is EPEVTQTPSHQVTQMGQEVILRCVPISNHLYFYWYRQILGQKVEFLVSFYNNEISEKSEIFDDQFSVERPDGSNFTLKIRSTKLEDSAMYFCASSWGTTNTGELFFGEGSRLTVL.

This clone has just a few counts. The rearrangement uses TRBV7-8 and TRBJ2-7; tentatively, D is TRBD1 or TRBD2 (5 bases each). The CDR3 runs 13 residues. Trimming took 3 bases from V and 5 from J, leaving 11 bases between them. Germline assignment: CDR1 SGHVS and CDR2 FQNEAQ. CDR3 sequence reads: CASSLWQGDEQYF. The CDR3 DNA follows: TGTGCCAGCAGCTTGTGGCAGGGAGACGAGCAGTACTTC.

The sample holds one count of this clone. The V call is TRBV11-2, the J call TRBJ2-7, with a weak D call TRBD2 (6 bases). The CDR3 consists of 12 residues. CDR1 is SGHAT and CDR2 is FQNNGV in the germline V gene. Trimming stripped 5 bases from V and 4 bases from J, with 9 bases between. This CDR3 reads CASSPRGYEQYF. The CDR3 DNA reads as TGTGCCAGCAGCCCCCGGGGGTACGAGCAGTACTTC.

The sample holds one count of this clone. The chain has TRBV5-1 and TRBJ2-2; D possibly corresponds to TRBD2 (6 bases). The CDR3 covers 16 residues. In germline, CDR1 is SGHRS, CDR2 YFSETQ. Trimming removed 0 bases from V and 0 bases from J, with 9 bases in between. CDR3: CASSLGQRANTGELFF. CDR3 in DNA: TGCGCCAGCAGCTTGGGGCAGCGGGCGAACACCGGGGAGCTGTTTTTT.

This chain connects TRBV9 to TRBJ2-7; 8 bases align to TRBD1. V trimming: 0 bases; J trimming: 9 bases; junction bases outside the gene matches: 5. The CDR3 runs 13 residues. Per germline, CDR1 SGDLS and CDR2 YYNGEE. The CDR3 here is CASSVESDRVQYF. Written as DNA, the CDR3 is TGTGCCAGCAGCGTAGAGTCGGACAGGGTGCAGTACTTC.

The chain carries TRBV18 and TRBJ2-3; the match to TRBD2 covers 10 bases. The CDR3 has 15 residues. V trimming: 6 bases; J trimming: 3 bases; junction bases outside the gene matches: 6. Germline V gene data show CDR1 as KGHSH and CDR2 as LQKENI. The CDR3 bases are TGTGCCAGCTCCCCTACGGGACTAGCGACAGATACGCAGTATTTT. Its translation is CASSPTGLATDTQYF.

V gene TRBV6-1 combines with J gene TRBJ2-6; TRBD2 might be the D (5 bases). This CDR3 has 14 amino acids. CDR1 and CDR2 from the germline V gene are MNHNS and SASEGT. V lost 8 bases, J lost 4 bases, and 12 bases lay in between. The CDR3 spells CASRTGVGANVLTF. Written as DNA, the CDR3 is TGTGCCAGCCGAACCGGGGTCGGGGCCAACGTCCTGACTTTC.

In this sample, this clone turned up once. The chain couples TRBV7-8 to TRBJ2-7; D is tentatively TRBD1 or TRBD2 (5 bases each). Germline V lookup: CDR1 SGHVS, CDR2 FQNEAQ. The CDR3 is made up of 12 amino acids. V lost 1 base to trimming and J lost 7 bases, with 8 bases between them. The CDR3 region has the DNA TGTGCCAGCAGCTTAGAGGGACCTGAGCAGTACTTC. This sequence encodes CASSLEGPEQYF. The whole variable domain, remainder taken from reference TRBV7-8 and TRBJ2-7, is GAGVSQSPRYKVAKRGQDVALRCDPISGHVSLFWYQQALGQGPEFLTYFQNEAQLDKSGLPSDRFFAERPEGSVSTLKIQRTQQEDSAVYLCASSLEGPEQYFGPGTRLTVT.

The gene calls are TRBV6-5 and TRBJ1-5; D possibly corresponds to TRBD1 (5 bases). This CDR3 contains 15 residues. Germline loops: CDR1 MNHEY, CDR2 SVGAGI. Deletions cut 6 bases from V and 7 bases from J, with 19 bases between. The DNA for the CDR3 is TGTGCCAGCAGCCCTTCGGGGCAGTCGAGGCAGCCCCAGCATTTT. Its translation is CASSPSGQSRQPQHF.

This chain uses TRBV7-2 with TRBJ2-6, with a tentative D call TRBD1 (6 bases). Germline CDR1 reads SGHTA; CDR2 reads FQGNSA. This CDR3 is built from 16 residues. The V gene lost 5 bases and the J gene lost 0 bases, with 11 bases spanning the gap. CDR3 loop: CASSPQGLSGANVLTF. The CDR3 nucleotides are TGTGCCAGCAGCCCACAGGGCCTCTCTGGGGCCAACGTCCTGACTTTC.

J is TRBJ1-1 and V is TRBV7-3, with D maybe TRBD1 (6 bases). Trimming shortened V by 6 bases and J by 1 base, and 9 bases separated the two germline ends. Per germline, CDR1 SGHTA and CDR2 FQGTGA. There are 13 residues in the CDR3. CDR3 in DNA: TGTGCCAGCAGAGTAGGGGGGAACACTGAAGCTTTCTTT. It specifies CASRVGGNTEAFF.

The V gene is TRBV5-6, the J gene TRBJ2-3, with TRBD1 as a possible D gene (6 bases). This CDR3 has 14 amino acids. CDR1 is SGHDT and CDR2 is YYEEEE in the germline V gene. Trimming removed 4 bases from V and 2 bases from J, with 11 bases in between. The CDR3 region is CASSPGAYTDTQYF. The CDR3 nucleotides read TGTGCCAGCAGCCCAGGGGCCTACACAGATACGCAGTATTTT. Drawing the rest from reference TRBV5-6 and TRBJ2-3, the complete variable domain is DAGVTQSPTHLIKTRGQQVTLRCSPKSGHDTVSWYQQALGQGPQFIFQYYEEEERQRGNFPDRFSGHQFPNYSSELNVNALLLGDSALYLCASSPGAYTDTQYFGPGTRLTVL.

CDR3 amino acids: CAISEATGVETQYF. The CDR3 bases are TGTGCCATCAGTGAGGCGACAGGGGTAGAGACCCAGTACTTC. The V call is TRBV10-3, the J call TRBJ2-5; 8 nucleotides match TRBD1. Germline loops: CDR1 ENHRY, CDR2 SYGVKD. This CDR3 spans 14 amino acids. V shed 2 bases, J shed 4 bases, and the junction held 3 bases outside the gene matches.

This chain uses TRBV28 with TRBJ2-7, with 9 positions matching TRBD1. Germline V gene sequence: CDR1 MDHEN, CDR2 SYDVKM. This CDR3 contains 16 residues. Trimming at V came to 7 bases and at J to 0 bases, leaving 10 bases not matched to a gene. In DNA form, the CDR3 reads TGTGCCAGCATCTCTTTGGGACAGGGACTCTCCTACGAGCAGTACTTC. Protein sequence: CASISLGQGLSYEQYF.

This chain joins TRBV6-6 and TRBJ2-7, with 7 positions matching TRBD1. The CDR3 loop spans 12 amino acids. V was clipped by 2 bases and J by 6 bases; unmatched bases: 1. Germline V gene data show CDR1 as MNHNY and CDR2 as SVGAGI (reference sequence). As DNA, the CDR3 is TGTGCCAGCAGTTACGAGGGGGCCGAGCAGTACTTC. Amino acid sequence: CASSYEGAEQYF.